The 18 T cell receptor beta chains presented below share a single source sample, sequenced in a study of blood T cell repertoires in COVID-19. Sequenced by immunoSEQ multiplex PCR; TCRdb stores in-frame clones only, minus some. The sample records some 80,000 clones, 88% being singletons. Sequenced input: peripheral blood. These receptors all come from a human donor in a cohort sampled during active COVID-19.

This clone was observed a single time. V and J are TRBV11-2 and TRBJ2-7; D might be TRBD1 (6 bases). The CDR3 loop spans 14 amino acids. Germline assignment: CDR1 SGHAT and CDR2 FQNNGV. With 0 bases removed from V and 1 base from J, the gap between germline ends came to 7 bases. In nucleotides, the CDR3 is TGTGCCAGCAGCTTAGAAAGGGGGTCCTACGAGCAGTACTTC. Protein product: CASSLERGSYEQYF.

This clone came up once. This chain uses TRBV24-1 with TRBJ2-7; perhaps TRBD2 as D (5 bases). CDR1 and CDR2 from the germline V gene are KGHDR and SFDVKD. The CDR3 sequence is 14 residues long. Trimming cost V 4 bases and J 5 bases, with 14 bases left between them. The CDR3 loop reads CATSDPGRGNEQYF. In DNA, the CDR3 is TGTGCCACCAGTGACCCAGGCCGAGGGAACGAGCAGTACTTC.

The gene calls are TRBV5-1 and TRBJ1-2, with D possibly matching TRBD1 (5 bases). Trimming cost V 0 bases and J 3 bases, with 12 bases left between them. Germline values: CDR1 SGHRS, CDR2 YFSETQ. The CDR3 loop spans 15 amino acids. This chain's CDR3 is CASSLDGRVDYGYTF. CDR3 DNA: TGCGCCAGCAGCTTGGATGGCAGGGTTGACTATGGCTACACCTTC.

The chain has TRBV5-1 and TRBJ2-3; tentative D call: TRBD2 (6 bases). The CDR3 consists of 18 residues. Germline CDR1 is SGHRS and CDR2 is YFSETQ. Between the trimmed V and J ends, which lost 4 bases and 2 bases, there was a span of 23 bases. The chain's CDR3 is CASSGPGTPFLDTDTQYF. The CDR3, as DNA: TGCGCCAGCAGCGGCCCCGGGACTCCCTTCCTGGACACAGATACGCAGTATTTT.

The chain recombines TRBV5-1 with TRBJ2-7, with D possibly being TRBD1 (5 bases). CDR1 is SGHRS and CDR2 is YFSETQ in the germline V gene. V lost 0 bases, J lost 6 bases, and 19 bases lay in between. The length of the CDR3 is 16 residues. The CDR3, as DNA: TGCGCCAGCAGCTTGGGATGGGGCAGGGCCACTATCGAGCAGTACTTC. Protein sequence: CASSLGWGRATIEQYF.

In its sample, this clone was seen once. The rearrangement links TRBV5-4 to TRBJ2-2; 10 positions match TRBD2. Germline lookup yields CDR1 SGHNT and CDR2 YYREEE (reference sequence). Trimming took 2 bases from V and 2 from J; bases not matched to a gene: 3. This CDR3 region has 16 residues. The CDR3 sequence is CASSLGTSVNTGELFF. The CDR3 DNA reads TGTGCCAGCAGCTTAGGGACTAGCGTTAACACCGGGGAGCTGTTTTTT.

V usage is TRBV7-3 and J usage is TRBJ1-2; 12 bases fit TRBD1. The CDR3 is made up of 17 amino acids. The J segment lost 5 bases and the V segment lost 5 bases, leaving 12 bases of the junction unmatched. Germline V gene data show CDR1 as SGHTA and CDR2 as FQGTGA. CDR3 amino acids: CASSQTGTGGNLYGYTF. The DNA of the CDR3 is TGTGCCAGCAGCCAAACCGGGACAGGGGGCAATCTTTATGGCTACACCTTC.

The V call is TRBV9, the J call TRBJ2-3; 10 bases map to TRBD2. This CDR3 has 16 residues. The J segment lost 6 bases and the V segment lost 0 bases, leaving 7 bases of the junction unmatched. Per germline, CDR1 SGDLS and CDR2 YYNGEE. This CDR3 reads CASSVAGLAGVDTQYF. The CDR3 DNA is TGTGCCAGCAGCGTAGCTGGGCTAGCGGGAGTGGATACGCAGTATTTT.

On this clone: The same CDR3 also results from other DNA sequences found in this sample. This chain links TRBV10-3 with TRBJ1-5; 10 bases are shared with TRBD1. This CDR3 contains 15 residues. With V trimmed by 2 bases and J by 4 bases, 2 bases remained unmatched. Per the germline V gene, CDR1 is ENHRY and CDR2 is SYGVKD. This chain's CDR3 is CAISERGQGNQPQHF. The CDR3 nucleotides read TGTGCCATCAGTGAGAGGGGACAGGGGAATCAGCCCCAGCATTTT.

This clone was seen just once. The rearrangement links TRBV27 to TRBJ2-7; 7 bases are a match to TRBD1. The ends lost 3 bases at V and 2 bases at J; junction bases unmatched: 7. Germline V gene lookup returns CDR1 MNHEY and CDR2 SMNVEV (reference sequence). This CDR3 spans 15 amino acids. In nucleotides, the CDR3 is TGTGCCAGCAGTTTTTCCCCCGACAGGGCCTACGAGCAGTACTTC. Encoded protein: CASSFSPDRAYEQYF.

The CDR3 sequence is CASSLHTLTDTQYF. DNA for the CDR3: TGTGCCAGCAGCTTACATACTTTAACAGATACGCAGTATTTT. This chain links TRBV11-1 with TRBJ2-3; D unresolved. Germline V CDR1 and CDR2: SGHAT, FQDESV (reference sequence). The V and J ends lost 2 bases and 3 bases respectively, with 9 bases between them. CDR3 length: 14 residues.

The chain combines TRBV12-3 or TRBV12-4 with TRBJ2-7; a possible D gene is TRBD2 (5 bases). Deletions cut 6 bases from V and 8 bases from J, with 14 bases between. The CDR3 extends over 12 amino acids. The CDR3 sequence is CASSRTLSQQYF. DNA for the CDR3: TGTGCCAGCAGCAGGACTCTTTCGCAGCAGTACTTC.

This chain links TRBV6-2 or TRBV6-3 with TRBJ2-1, with a possible D match to TRBD2 (5 bases). Germline-derived CDR1 and CDR2 are MNHEY and SVGEGT. This CDR3 has 12 residues. The germline V and J ends were trimmed by 2 bases and 11 bases, with 10 bases remaining between them. For the CDR3, the DNA is TGTGCCAGCAGTTACCGATCCGGGAAGCAGTTCTTC. Amino acids: CASSYRSGKQFF.

The genes are TRBV21-1 and TRBJ2-7; the table's TRBD2 call for D was not verified on the DNA. TRBV21-1 is reported as a pseudogene. This CDR3 is built from 13 residues. Written as DNA, the CDR3 is TGTGCCAGCCGGATCCGGGAGCGGGACGAGCAGTACTTC. Residues: CASRIRERDEQYF.

As DNA, the CDR3 is TGTGCCAGCAGCTTTTCGGGGTTTGGAAACACCATATATTTT. This sequence encodes CASSFSGFGNTIYF. The chain uses TRBV5-6 and TRBJ1-3; D gene unclear. Trimming pared 2 bases from V and 3 bases from J, leaving 9 bases between. The CDR3 totals 14 residues. The V gene's germline CDR1 is SGHDT and CDR2 YYEEEE.

This clone was seen just once. This chain joins TRBV9 and TRBJ2-2; 9 positions match TRBD1. The germline V gene has CDR1 SGDLS and CDR2 YYNGEE. V lost 4 bases, J lost 7 bases, and 8 bases stayed unmatched. The CDR3 covers 15 residues. The CDR3 region is CASSIGQGLGGELFF. CDR3 nucleotide sequence: TGTGCCAGCAGCATAGGACAGGGGTTAGGCGGGGAGCTGTTTTTT.

This chain uses TRBV19 with TRBJ2-2, with 9 bases aligning to TRBD1. V gave up 8 bases and J gave up 5 bases; unmatched junction bases: 3. The CDR3 has 13 residues. The germline gives CDR1 LNHDA, CDR2 SQIVND (reference sequence). In DNA form, the CDR3 reads TGTGCCAGTGGGACAGGGAGAACCGGGGAGCTGTTTTTT. Translated, it gives CASGTGRTGELFF.

CDR3 protein: CASSIGTGKGYEQYF. DNA for the CDR3: TGTGCCAGTAGCATTGGGACAGGGAAGGGATACGAGCAGTACTTC. The genes are TRBV19 and TRBJ2-7; TRBD1 matches at 9 bases. With V trimmed by 6 bases and J by 4 bases, 10 bases remained unmatched. Germline V gene sequence: CDR1 LNHDA, CDR2 SQIVND (reference sequence). The CDR3 is made up of 15 amino acids.